These 6 T cell receptor beta chains came from one sample sequenced in a study of cytomegalovirus exposure and HLA in healthy donors. With 60 Vbeta and 13 Jbeta primers, the PCR was carried out. Data came from immunoSEQ multiplex PCR; TCRdb stores just in-frame clones and leaves some out. The sample's table shows about 55,000 clones. Sequencing input: PBMCs. These receptors all stem from a man aged 45 to 65 in good health and CMV-seropositive.

V is TRBV7-7 and J is TRBJ2-3; 12 bases map to TRBD2. Germline-derived CDR1 and CDR2 are SSHAT and FNYEAQ (reference sequence). The CDR3 is 16 residues long. Here the CDR3 reads CARPISQGLAGLTQYF. DNA for the CDR3: TGTGCTAGGCCTATAAGCCAGGGACTAGCGGGCCTTACGCAGTATTTT.

The chain links TRBV10-3 to TRBJ2-5; possible D gene TRBD1, 5 bases. The length of the CDR3 is 11 residues. CDR1 is ENHRY and CDR2 is SYGVKD in the germline V gene. Trimming removed 10 bases from V and 6 bases from J, with 12 bases in between. The CDR3 coding sequence is TGTGCCACAGGGCCGGAAAAGACCCAGTACTTC. Amino acid sequence: CATGPEKTQYF.

This chain uses TRBV7-2 with TRBJ1-2; maybe TRBD1 (6 bases). Trimming shortened V by 3 bases and J by 7 bases, and 6 bases separated the two germline ends. The CDR3 covers 11 residues. CDR1 and CDR2 from the germline V gene are SGHTA and FQGNSA. CDR3 loop: CASSLGAGYTF. In DNA form, the CDR3 reads TGTGCCAGCAGCTTGGGGGCTGGCTACACCTTC.

This chain uses TRBV19 with TRBJ2-1; D may be TRBD2 (5 bases). The V and J ends lost 8 bases and 1 base respectively, with 12 bases between them. This CDR3 has 14 residues. CDR1 is LNHDA and CDR2 is SQIVND in the germline V gene (reference sequence). CDR3 amino acids: CASGRTFSYNEQFF. Here the CDR3 DNA reads TGTGCCAGTGGGCGGACTTTTTCCTACAATGAGCAGTTCTTC.

The chain links TRBV5-1 to TRBJ2-3; 12 nucleotides line up with TRBD2. With 4 bases clipped from V and 1 base from J, the junction kept 4 bases outside the gene matches. Germline V gives CDR1 SGHRS, CDR2 YFSETQ. The CDR3 length is 16 residues. Written as DNA, the CDR3 is TGCGCCAGCAGCCCGAGGACTAGCGGGGGCACAGATACGCAGTATTTT. Protein product: CASSPRTSGGTDTQYF. Variable domain in full (rest from reference TRBV5-1 and TRBJ2-3): KAGVTQTPRYLIKTRGQQVTLSCSPISGHRSVSWYQQTPGQGLQFLFEYFSETQRNKGNFPGRFSGRQFSNSRSEMNVSTLELGDSALYLCASSPRTSGGTDTQYFGPGTRLTVL.

The V and J genes are TRBV18 and TRBJ1-1; perhaps TRBD1 as D (6 bases). V was pared by 1 base and J by 1 base, with 7 bases between. CDR1 and CDR2 from the germline V gene are KGHSH and LQKENI. The CDR3 sequence is 14 residues long. The CDR3 sequence is CASSPLTGNTEAFF. The DNA of the CDR3 is TGTGCCAGCTCACCACTGACAGGGAACACTGAAGCTTTCTTT.